This TCR beta chain was recorded in a study of blood T cell repertoires in COVID-19. Libraries were prepared by immunoSEQ multiplex PCR; TCRdb keeps only in-frame clonotypes and omits some of them. Of around 310,000 clones in the sample, about 88% are singletons; the top ten hold over 9%. The length of the CDR3 is 15 residues. From germline, CDR1 is LNHDA and CDR2 SQIVND (reference sequence). The germline V and J ends were trimmed by 6 bases and 2 bases, with 14 bases remaining between them. Cohort allocation depended upon clinical history that participants reported. Donors of Cohort 3 who recovered were those that had two negative PCRs, clearance, or symptom resolution.

The genes are TRBV19 and TRBJ1-5; D not resolved. This clonotype was sampled from a woman between 40 and 50 years old who had recovered from COVID-19. The sample taken for sequencing was PBMCs or T cells enriched from blood (not recorded which). CDR3 sequence reads: CASSLQHVGNQPQHF. CDR3 coding DNA: TGTGCCAGTAGCCTACAGCATGTGGGCAATCAGCCCCAGCATTTT.